What follows are 29 T cell receptor beta chains derived from one specimen sequenced in a study of blood T cell repertoires in COVID-19. TCRdb's copy holds only in-frame clones and misses some; the assay was immunoSEQ multiplex PCR. Of 200,000 to 300,000 clones listed, around 80% are singletons. Sequenced: peripheral blood. These receptors were taken from a human donor in a cohort sampled during active COVID-19.

The rearrangement uses TRBV10-3 and TRBJ1-6, with TRBD1 matching over 7 bases. Trimming removed 0 bases from V and 7 bases from J; junction bases left unmatched: 6. The CDR3 has 16 amino acids. Germline V lookup: CDR1 ENHRY, CDR2 SYGVKD. DNA for the CDR3: TGTGCCATCAGTGAGTCTAGGGGGCGCTTCAATTCACCCCTCCACTTT. It is translated as CAISESRGRFNSPLHF.

This clone was counted a single time. This chain uses TRBV4-2 with TRBJ1-1; 7 nucleotides align to TRBD1. The CDR3 is 16 amino acids. Germline V gene data show CDR1 as LGHNA and CDR2 as YNFKEQ. V trimming: 4 bases; J trimming: 0 bases; junction bases outside the gene matches: 8. The CDR3, as DNA: TGTGCCAGCAGCCCGGGGACAGAAACTATGAACACTGAAGCTTTCTTT. As protein: CASSPGTETMNTEAFF.

This clone was observed once. This chain joins TRBV19 and TRBJ2-1; 13 positions agree with TRBD2. This CDR3 has 19 amino acids. Germline lookup yields CDR1 LNHDA and CDR2 SQIVND (reference sequence). The V segment lost 3 bases and the J segment 3 bases; nucleotides outside the gene matches: 11. This CDR3 is CASSIGTSGVRGRYNEQFF. CDR3 coding DNA: TGTGCCAGTAGTATCGGGACTAGCGGGGTTCGTGGCCGCTACAATGAGCAGTTCTTC. The variable domain in full, completed from reference TRBV19 and TRBJ2-1, reads DGGITQSPKYLFRKEGQNVTLSCEQNLNHDAMYWYRQDPGQGLRLIYYSQIVNDFQKGDIAEGYSVSREKKESFPLTVTSAQKNPTAFYLCASSIGTSGVRGRYNEQFFGPGTRLTVL.

This clone was picked up a small number of times. V usage is TRBV5-1 and J usage is TRBJ2-1; TRBD2 might be the D (5 bases). V shed 1 base and J shed 0 bases, with 17 bases lying between them. Germline V lookup: CDR1 SGHRS, CDR2 YFSETQ. The CDR3 runs to 18 residues. CDR3 bases: TGCGCCAGCAGCTTGTTAGGAGGAGACTACTCCTCCTACAATGAGCAGTTCTTC. It codes for CASSLLGGDYSSYNEQFF.

This clone was seen a single time. The chain has TRBV5-8 and TRBJ2-1, with TRBD1 matching over 9 bases. The germline gives CDR1 SGHTS, CDR2 YDEGEE. The length of the CDR3 is 15 residues. With V trimmed by 0 bases and J by 8 bases, 6 bases remained unmatched. The chain's CDR3 is CASSLAGQGSDEQFF. CDR3 DNA sequence: TGTGCCAGCAGCTTGGCGGGACAGGGATCTGATGAGCAGTTCTTC.

This chain links TRBV2 with TRBJ2-1; D is uncertain. Deletions cut 5 bases from V and 6 bases from J, with 14 bases between. Germline assignment: CDR1 SNHLY and CDR2 FYNNEI. The CDR3 contains 14 residues. The DNA of the CDR3 is TGTGCCAGCAGTCTCAACTTCCCGGGCAATGAGCAGTTCTTC. Residues: CASSLNFPGNEQFF.

The rearrangement links TRBV5-1 to TRBJ2-5; D unresolved. Germline assignment: CDR1 SGHRS and CDR2 YFSETQ. V was cut by 4 bases and J by 5 bases, with 18 bases left in between. The CDR3 sequence is 15 residues long. The CDR3 region is CASSPAAAPRETQYF. The CDR3 nucleotides are TGCGCCAGCAGCCCCGCTGCGGCACCCCGCGAGACCCAGTACTTC. Together with reference TRBV5-1 and TRBJ2-5, the CDR3 gives the full variable domain: KAGVTQTPRYLIKTRGQQVTLSCSPISGHRSVSWYQQTPGQGLQFLFEYFSETQRNKGNFPGRFSGRQFSNSRSEMNVSTLELGDSALYLCASSPAAAPRETQYFGPGTRLLVL.

The chain is built from TRBV19 and TRBJ2-1; D is possibly TRBD2 (6 bases). Germline loops: CDR1 LNHDA, CDR2 SQIVND (reference sequence). The CDR3 is 16 amino acids. Trimming cost V 7 bases and J 1 base, with 17 bases left between them. This CDR3 is CASMTGAAGSYNEQFF. In DNA form, the CDR3 reads TGTGCCAGTATGACGGGAGCAGCTGGATCCTACAATGAGCAGTTCTTC.

The rearrangement joins TRBV15 to TRBJ1-2, with a weak D call TRBD1 (5 bases). The CDR3 sequence is 17 residues long. Germline V gives CDR1 LNHNV, CDR2 YYDKDF (reference sequence). Trimming cost V 0 bases and J 8 bases, with 22 bases left between them. CDR3 amino acids: CATSRDRTLRAGKGYTF. In DNA, the CDR3 is TGTGCCACCAGCAGAGATAGGACCCTCAGGGCTGGGAAGGGCTACACCTTC.

This clone was seen a handful of times. This chain joins TRBV5-1 and TRBJ2-3; D may be TRBD1 (6 bases). Germline CDR1 and CDR2: SGHRS and YFSETQ. V shed 4 bases and J shed 0 bases, with 15 bases lying between them. The CDR3 has 16 amino acids. CDR3 DNA: TGCGCCAGCAGCACCTCCGGGACAACTAGCACAGATACGCAGTATTTT. Translation: CASSTSGTTSTDTQYF.

CDR3 sequence reads: CASSYDSNYGYTF. The CDR3 DNA follows: TGTGCCAGCAGTTACGACAGTAACTATGGCTACACCTTC. The chain joins TRBV6-5 to TRBJ1-2, with a possible D match to TRBD1 (5 bases). There are 13 residues in the CDR3. The ends were cut back, 2 bases at V and 1 base at J, with 5 bases in the middle. Germline V gene lookup returns CDR1 MNHEY and CDR2 SVGAGI.

The rearrangement links TRBV6-5 to TRBJ2-7; D is unresolved. V lost 6 bases and J 3 bases, leaving 15 bases between the germline ends. CDR1 is MNHEY, CDR2 SVGAGI, per germline. The CDR3 sequence is 14 residues long. CDR3 region: CASRRELLYYEQYF. As DNA, the CDR3 is TGTGCCAGCAGACGAGAGCTTTTATACTACGAGCAGTACTTC.

This clone was counted once. This chain uses TRBV7-2 with TRBJ2-7; D is uncertain. The CDR3 is 14 amino acids. V was cut by 5 bases and J by 0 bases, with 11 bases left in between. Germline V gene lookup returns CDR1 SGHTA and CDR2 FQGNSA. The CDR3 DNA follows: TGTGCCAGCAGCCCTATGCCGGGCTCCTACGAGCAGTACTTC. This sequence encodes CASSPMPGSYEQYF.

The rearrangement uses TRBV6-5 and TRBJ2-7; the match to TRBD2 covers 8 bases. The CDR3 extends over 16 amino acids. CDR1 is MNHEY and CDR2 is SVGAGI in the germline V gene. J gave up 1 base and V 0 bases, and 5 bases lay outside the gene matches. CDR3 coding DNA: TGTGCCAGCAGTTACTCGAAGAGCGGGGGATCCTACGAGCAGTACTTC. Residues: CASSYSKSGGSYEQYF.

This clone has a handful of counts. The rearrangement joins TRBV4-2 to TRBJ2-1; 8 bases agree with TRBD2. There are 16 residues in the CDR3. Germline CDR1 LGHNA, CDR2 YNFKEQ. The V gene end was trimmed by 0 bases and the J gene end by 9 bases; junction bases not matched to a gene: 10. CDR3 bases: TGTGCCAGCAGCCAAGAGGTGGTAGCGGGAAGCGTTGAGCAGTTCTTC. It is translated as CASSQEVVAGSVEQFF.

The gene calls are TRBV27 and TRBJ2-2; TRBD1 matches at 8 bases. CDR3 length: 19 amino acids. V shed 5 bases, J shed 4 bases, and the junction held 18 bases outside the gene matches. Germline lookup yields CDR1 MNHEY and CDR2 SMNVEV (reference sequence). CDR3 sequence reads: CASSTYRGSDGGITGELFF. Here the CDR3 DNA reads TGTGCCAGCAGTACATACAGGGGGAGCGATGGGGGGATCACCGGGGAGCTGTTTTTT.

The chain is built from TRBV27 and TRBJ2-1, with D perhaps matching TRBD2 (6 bases). The ends were cut back, 6 bases at V and 10 bases at J, with 19 bases in the middle. Germline assignment: CDR1 MNHEY and CDR2 SMNVEV (reference sequence). The CDR3 is made up of 14 amino acids. This CDR3 is CASRDTGTLREQFF. CDR3 in DNA: TGTGCCAGCAGGGACACCGGGACTCTCCGGGAGCAGTTCTTC.

V gene TRBV5-1 combines with J gene TRBJ1-1, with 8 bases that match TRBD1. There are 13 residues in the CDR3. Germline trimming cut 7 bases from V and 5 bases from J; bases unmatched to any gene: 7. Germline lookup yields CDR1 SGHRS and CDR2 YFSETQ. As DNA, the CDR3 is TGCGCCAGCCGGGCCAGGGGGCCTACTGAAGCTTTCTTT. Amino acids: CASRARGPTEAFF.

The gene calls are TRBV3-1 (or the pseudogene TRBV3-2) and TRBJ1-5; the match to TRBD1 covers 10 bases. The CDR3 consists of 15 residues. The V segment lost 6 bases and the J segment 1 base; nucleotides outside the gene matches: 3. CDR1 is LGHDT and CDR2 is YNNKEL in the germline V gene (reference sequence). Here the CDR3 reads CASSRDRGSNQPQHF. The CDR3 bases are TGTGCCAGCAGTCGGGACAGGGGAAGCAATCAGCCCCAGCATTTT.

Ten or more counts support this clone. CDR3 DNA: TGTGCCAGCAGTCCCGGGACTAGGCCCGGGGAGCTGTTTTTT. This translates into CASSPGTRPGELFF. The rearrangement links TRBV5-6 to TRBJ2-2; 8 nucleotides match TRBD2. Germline V gene lookup returns CDR1 SGHDT and CDR2 YYEEEE. The CDR3 covers 14 residues. V shed 5 bases, J shed 6 bases, and the junction held 6 bases outside the gene matches.

This chain connects TRBV19 to TRBJ2-2; 9 bases match TRBD2. Per the germline V gene, CDR1 is LNHDA and CDR2 is SQIVND (reference sequence). This CDR3 is built from 15 residues. V was clipped by 5 bases and J by 4 bases; unmatched bases: 5. CDR3 protein: CASSPSGGPTGELFF. CDR3 bases: TGTGCCAGTAGTCCCAGCGGGGGGCCCACCGGGGAGCTGTTTTTT.

The chain recombines TRBV4-1 with TRBJ2-7; 13 bases match TRBD2. The CDR3 runs to 16 residues. V lost 1 base, J lost 4 bases, and 4 bases stayed unmatched. In germline, CDR1 is MGHRA, CDR2 YSYEKL. CDR3 sequence: CASSQATSGRGYEQYF. The CDR3 DNA sequence: TGCGCCAGCAGCCAAGCTACTAGCGGGAGGGGTTACGAGCAGTACTTC.

This clone was seen a few times. This chain connects TRBV6-5 to TRBJ2-2, with TRBD1 matching 11 bases. This CDR3 region has 15 residues. Per the germline V gene, CDR1 is MNHEY and CDR2 is SVGAGI. Losses at the gene ends were 1 base for V and 6 bases for J; bases not matched to a gene: 1. The CDR3 loop reads CASSYWGQGAGELFF. The CDR3 DNA follows: TGTGCCAGCAGTTACTGGGGACAGGGGGCCGGGGAGCTGTTTTTT.

The V and J genes are TRBV11-3 and TRBJ2-2; 9 bases match TRBD1. The CDR3 extends over 15 amino acids. Trimming took 5 bases from V and 7 from J; bases not matched to a gene: 8. From germline, CDR1 is SGHNT and CDR2 YENEEA. The chain's CDR3 is CASSTSGQGIGELFF. DNA of the CDR3: TGTGCCAGCAGCACTTCCGGACAGGGGATCGGGGAGCTGTTTTTT.

The rearrangement joins TRBV10-2 to TRBJ2-3; 10 positions agree with TRBD2. Germline V gene data show CDR1 as WSHSY and CDR2 as SAAADI. The CDR3 length is 16 residues. The junction had 8 bases not matched to a gene; V was cut back by 4 bases and J by 4 bases. Written as DNA, the CDR3 is TGCGCCAGCAGTGTTAGGCTAGCGGGGGTCTCAGATACGCAGTATTTT. It codes for CASSVRLAGVSDTQYF.

The chain employs TRBV5-1 and TRBJ2-5, with a possible D match to TRBD2 (5 bases). The length of the CDR3 is 13 residues. Per germline, CDR1 SGHRS and CDR2 YFSETQ. V was pared by 1 base and J by 3 bases, with 7 bases between. CDR3 in amino acids: CASSLQLEETQYF. The CDR3 DNA is TGCGCCAGCAGCTTGCAACTAGAAGAGACCCAGTACTTC.

V and J are TRBV10-1 and TRBJ2-3; tentative D call: TRBD2 (5 bases). Germline lookup yields CDR1 WNHNN and CDR2 SYGVQD (reference sequence). CDR3 length equals 14 residues. V lost 0 bases and J lost 2, with 6 bases in between. Here the CDR3 DNA reads TGCGCCAGCAGTGAGTCCGGGAACACAGATACGCAGTATTTT. This sequence encodes CASSESGNTDTQYF.

The chain uses TRBV7-2 and TRBJ2-7, with 8 nucleotides matching TRBD2. Trimming at V came to 8 bases and at J to 4 bases, leaving 7 bases not matched to a gene. Germline lookup yields CDR1 SGHTA and CDR2 FQGNSA. The CDR3 contains 13 residues. DNA of the CDR3: TGTGCCAGCGGCAGCGGGAGAGGGTACGAGCAGTACTTC. Its translation is CASGSGRGYEQYF.

The CDR3 DNA is TGCGCCAGCAGCTTGGTAGCGGGGGATGGGGGTGAGCAGTTCTTC. Encoded protein: CASSLVAGDGGEQFF. V is TRBV5-1 and J is TRBJ2-1; TRBD2 matches at 9 bases. This CDR3 region has 15 residues. Germline V gene sequence: CDR1 SGHRS, CDR2 YFSETQ. The ends lost 0 bases at V and 9 bases at J; junction bases unmatched: 7.